This T cell receptor beta chain was recorded in a study of blood T cells in healthy people across ages. Study-wide findings and caveats: Both higher diversity and more naive CD4+ cells marked long-lived donors when set against aged donors.

CDR3 size: 11 residues. Germline V CDR1 and CDR2: SGHTA, FQGNSA. The V gene lost 3 bases and the J gene lost 9 bases, with 6 bases spanning the gap. Turning to this clonotype: Its target is not known.

Next came a second PCR, run for roughly 7 to 12 cycles, which used a sample-barcoded 5' primer along with a J-beta primer mix. Unique molecular identifiers of 12 random nucleotides labeled each cDNA. TCRdb reanalysed the 5' RACE reads using MiXCR and keeps one entry per CDR3 protein. The profile shows over 950,000 distinct CDR3 sequences, more than 30% of them singletons. Material for sequencing was blood. This sequence joins TRBV7-2 and TRBJ2-1; D uncertain. This TCR derives from a man aged 18 to 29 in good health. CDR3 region: CASSFSSEQFF. The DNA for the CDR3 is TGTGCCAGCAGCTTTTCGAGTGAGCAGTTCTTC.